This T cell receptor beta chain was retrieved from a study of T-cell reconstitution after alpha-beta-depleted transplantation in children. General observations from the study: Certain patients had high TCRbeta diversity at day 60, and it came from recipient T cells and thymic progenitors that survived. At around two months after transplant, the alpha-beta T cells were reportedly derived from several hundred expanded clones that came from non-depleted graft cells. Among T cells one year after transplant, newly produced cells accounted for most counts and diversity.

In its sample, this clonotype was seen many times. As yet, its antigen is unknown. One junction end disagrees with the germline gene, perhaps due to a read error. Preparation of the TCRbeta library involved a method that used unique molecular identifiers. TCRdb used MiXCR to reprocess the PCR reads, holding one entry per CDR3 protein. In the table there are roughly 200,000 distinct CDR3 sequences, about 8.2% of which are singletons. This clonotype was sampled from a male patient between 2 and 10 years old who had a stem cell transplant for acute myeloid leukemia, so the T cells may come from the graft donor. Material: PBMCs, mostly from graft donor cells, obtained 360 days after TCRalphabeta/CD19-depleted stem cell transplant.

The CDR3 nucleotides read TGCGCCAGCAGCTTGGGGAACACTGAAGCTTTCTTT. Translating it yields CASSLGNTEAFF. This chain links TRBV12-3 or TRBV12-4 with TRBJ1-1; D remains ambiguous. CDR3 length: 12 amino acids.